This T cell receptor beta chain appears in the sequencing data of a study of molecular identifiers for immune sequencing clone quantification. Germline V gives CDR1 SGHAT, CDR2 FQNNGV. The CDR3 covers 16 residues. Trimming removed 5 bases from V and 4 bases from J; junction bases left unmatched: 13. Preparation methods for the bulk TCR libraries were those previously described, with listed TCR primers. TCRdb reprocessed the PCR reads with MiXCR, giving one entry per CDR3 protein. In the table there are 550,000 to 750,000 distinct CDR3 sequences, 15% to 20% of which are singletons. A note on this clonotype: Its antigen is as yet unknown. A much larger clone sits a single nucleotide away, making a read error possible.

Study results and limitations: Molecules of identical TCR sharing a barcode could underestimate highly expanded clone sizes. Effector cells had over 98% of their molecules in clones above 20 RNA copies, while naive cells had under 1%.

Naive CD8 T cells were picked out by sorting for CD8+CD4-CCR7+CD45RA+. V and J are TRBV11-2 and TRBJ2-7; 8 bases align to TRBD2. Sequenced sample: naive CD8+ T cells from blood, with Jurkat cell RNA spiked in. Subset reported: FACS-sorted CD8+CD4-CCR7+CD45RA+ naive T cells. This sequence originates from a human donor in good health. Some libraries in this study had Jurkat cell RNA spiked in. Here the CDR3 reads CASSQTPGGGTYEQYF. The CDR3 DNA reads TGTGCCAGCAGCCAAACCCCCGGCGGGGGGACTTACGAGCAGTACTTC.